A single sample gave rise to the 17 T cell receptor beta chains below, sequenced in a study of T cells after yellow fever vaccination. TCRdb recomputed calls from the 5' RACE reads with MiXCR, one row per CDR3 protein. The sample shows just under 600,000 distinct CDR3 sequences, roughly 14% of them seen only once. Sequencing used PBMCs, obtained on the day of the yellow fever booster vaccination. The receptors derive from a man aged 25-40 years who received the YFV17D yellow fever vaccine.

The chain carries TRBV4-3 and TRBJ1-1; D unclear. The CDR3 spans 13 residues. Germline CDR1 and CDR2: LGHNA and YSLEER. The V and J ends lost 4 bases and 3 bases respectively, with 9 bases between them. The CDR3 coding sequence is TGCGCCAGCAGCCGAAGGGAGGACACTGAAGCTTTCTTT. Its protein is CASSRREDTEAFF.

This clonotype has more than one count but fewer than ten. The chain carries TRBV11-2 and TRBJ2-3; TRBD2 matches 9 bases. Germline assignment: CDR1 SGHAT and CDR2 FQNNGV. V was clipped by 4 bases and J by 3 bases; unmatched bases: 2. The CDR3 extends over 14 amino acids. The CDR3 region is CASSWTSATDTQYF. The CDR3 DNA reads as TGTGCCAGCAGCTGGACTAGCGCTACAGATACGCAGTATTTT.

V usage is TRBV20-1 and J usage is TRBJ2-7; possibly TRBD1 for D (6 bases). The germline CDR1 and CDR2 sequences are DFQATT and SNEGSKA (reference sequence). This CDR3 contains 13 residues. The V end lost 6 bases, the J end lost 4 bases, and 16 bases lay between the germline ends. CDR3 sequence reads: CSAPSGTQYEQYF. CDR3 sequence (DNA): TGCAGTGCGCCTTCCGGGACACAATACGAGCAGTACTTC.

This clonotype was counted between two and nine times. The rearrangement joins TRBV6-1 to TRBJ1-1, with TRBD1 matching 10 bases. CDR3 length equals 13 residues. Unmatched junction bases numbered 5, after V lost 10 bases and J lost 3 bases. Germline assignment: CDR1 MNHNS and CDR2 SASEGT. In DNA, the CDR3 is TGTGCCATCTCTGGGACAGGGGACACTGAAGCTTTCTTT. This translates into CAISGTGDTEAFF.

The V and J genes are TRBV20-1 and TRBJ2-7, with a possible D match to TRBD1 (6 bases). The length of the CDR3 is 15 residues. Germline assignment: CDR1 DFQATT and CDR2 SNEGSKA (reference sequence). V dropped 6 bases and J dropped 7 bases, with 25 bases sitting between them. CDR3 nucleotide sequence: TGCAGTGCCGGCCAGCCTCGGGCGACAAGGGGGGAGCAGTACTTC. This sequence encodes CSAGQPRATRGEQYF.

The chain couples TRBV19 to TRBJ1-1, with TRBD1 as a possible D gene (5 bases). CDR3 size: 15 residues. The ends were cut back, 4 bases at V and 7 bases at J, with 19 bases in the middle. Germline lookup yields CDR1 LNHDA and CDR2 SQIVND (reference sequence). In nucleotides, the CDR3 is TGTGCCAGTAGTAACAATCCTTCAGGGAAGGGTGAAGCTTTCTTT. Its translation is CASSNNPSGKGEAFF.

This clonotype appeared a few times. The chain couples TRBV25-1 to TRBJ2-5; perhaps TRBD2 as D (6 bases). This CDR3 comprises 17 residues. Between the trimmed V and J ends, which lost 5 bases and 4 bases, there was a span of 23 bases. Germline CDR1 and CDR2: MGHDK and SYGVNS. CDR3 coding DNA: TGTGCCAGCAGTCCTACCAAGGGCGGAGGGAGGAGAGAGACCCAGTACTTC. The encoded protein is CASSPTKGGGRRETQYF.

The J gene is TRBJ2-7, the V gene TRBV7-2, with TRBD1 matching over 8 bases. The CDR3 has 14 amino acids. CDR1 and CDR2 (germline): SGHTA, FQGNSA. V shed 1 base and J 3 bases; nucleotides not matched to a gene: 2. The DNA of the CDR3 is TGTGCCAGCAGCTTAGAACAGGGGGGCTACGAGCAGTACTTC. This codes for CASSLEQGGYEQYF.

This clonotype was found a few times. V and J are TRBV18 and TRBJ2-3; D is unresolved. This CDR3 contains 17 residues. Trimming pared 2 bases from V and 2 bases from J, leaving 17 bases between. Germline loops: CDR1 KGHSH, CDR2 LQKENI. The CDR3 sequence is CASSPKTASGLTDTQYF. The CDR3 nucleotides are TGTGCCAGCTCACCAAAGACGGCTAGTGGTCTCACAGATACGCAGTATTTT.

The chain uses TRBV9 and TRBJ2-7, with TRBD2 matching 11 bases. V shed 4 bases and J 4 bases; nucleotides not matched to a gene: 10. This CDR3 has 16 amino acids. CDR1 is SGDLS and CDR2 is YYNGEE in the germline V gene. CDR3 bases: TGTGCCAGCAGCCCGAACCCCTTAGCGGGAGGGTACGAGCAGTACTTC. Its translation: CASSPNPLAGGYEQYF.

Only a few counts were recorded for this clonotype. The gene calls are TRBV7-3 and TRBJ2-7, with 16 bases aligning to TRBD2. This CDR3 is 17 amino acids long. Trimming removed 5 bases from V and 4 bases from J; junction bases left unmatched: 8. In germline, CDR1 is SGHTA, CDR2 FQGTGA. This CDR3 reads CASSKEGLAGGPYEQYF. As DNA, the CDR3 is TGTGCCAGCAGCAAAGAGGGACTAGCGGGAGGGCCTTACGAGCAGTACTTC.

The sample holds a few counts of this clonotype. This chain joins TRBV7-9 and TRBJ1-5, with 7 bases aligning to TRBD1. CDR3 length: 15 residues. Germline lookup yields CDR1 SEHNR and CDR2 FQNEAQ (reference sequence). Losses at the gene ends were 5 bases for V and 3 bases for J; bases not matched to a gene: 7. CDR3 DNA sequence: TGTGCCAGCAGCCTCGGGACAGCTTTCAATCAGCCCCAGCATTTT. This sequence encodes CASSLGTAFNQPQHF. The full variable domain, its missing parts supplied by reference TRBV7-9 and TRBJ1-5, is DTGVSQNPRHKITKRGQNVTFRCDPISEHNRLYWYRQTLGQGPEFLTYFQNEAQLEKSRLLSDRFSAERPKGSFSTLEIQRTEQGDSAMYLCASSLGTAFNQPQHFGDGTRLSIL.

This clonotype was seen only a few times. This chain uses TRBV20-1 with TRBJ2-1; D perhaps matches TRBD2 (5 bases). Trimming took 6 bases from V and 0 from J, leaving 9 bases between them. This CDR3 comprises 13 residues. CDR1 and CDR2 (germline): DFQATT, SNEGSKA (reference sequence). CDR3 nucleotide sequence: TGCAGTGCCCCAGCGGCCTCCTACAATGAGCAGTTCTTC. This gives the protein CSAPAASYNEQFF.

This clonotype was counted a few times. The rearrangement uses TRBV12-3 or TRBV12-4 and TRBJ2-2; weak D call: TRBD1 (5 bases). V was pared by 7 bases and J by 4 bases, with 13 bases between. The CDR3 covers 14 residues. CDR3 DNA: TGTGCCAGCAAACCCAGGGCCCTCACCGGGGAGCTGTTTTTT. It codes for CASKPRALTGELFF.

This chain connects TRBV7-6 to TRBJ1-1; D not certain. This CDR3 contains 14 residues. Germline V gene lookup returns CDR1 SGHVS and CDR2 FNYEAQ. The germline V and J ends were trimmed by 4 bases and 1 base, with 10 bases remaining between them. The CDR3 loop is CASSSTPTNTEAFF. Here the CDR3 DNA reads TGTGCCAGCAGCTCGACTCCTACGAACACTGAAGCTTTCTTT.

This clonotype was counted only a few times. In DNA form, the CDR3 reads TGTGCCAGCAGTTACCCCGACAGGGGGCAGTTCTTC. It is translated as CASSYPDRGQFF. This chain links TRBV6-2 or TRBV6-3 with TRBJ2-1, with 8 bases lining up with TRBD1. The CDR3 has 12 amino acids. Germline CDR1 and CDR2: MNHEY and SVGEGT. Trimming removed 2 bases from V and 12 bases from J; junction bases left unmatched: 3.

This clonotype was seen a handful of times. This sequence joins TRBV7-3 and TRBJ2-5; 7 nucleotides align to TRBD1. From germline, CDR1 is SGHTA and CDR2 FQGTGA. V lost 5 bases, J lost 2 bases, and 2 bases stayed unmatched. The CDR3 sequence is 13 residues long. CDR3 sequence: CASSQGVQETQYF. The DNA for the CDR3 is TGTGCCAGCAGCCAGGGGGTTCAAGAGACCCAGTACTTC.